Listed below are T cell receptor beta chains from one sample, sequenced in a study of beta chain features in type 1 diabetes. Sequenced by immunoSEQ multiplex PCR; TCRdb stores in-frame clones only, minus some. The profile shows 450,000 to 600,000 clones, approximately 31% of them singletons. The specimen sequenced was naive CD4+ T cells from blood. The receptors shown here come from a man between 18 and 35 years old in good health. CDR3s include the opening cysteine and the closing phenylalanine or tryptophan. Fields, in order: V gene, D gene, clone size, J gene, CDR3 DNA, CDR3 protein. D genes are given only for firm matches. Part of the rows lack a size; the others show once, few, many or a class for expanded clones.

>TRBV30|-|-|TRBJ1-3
TGTGCCTGGAGTGTACCCAGGAACTCTGGAAACACCATATATTTT
CAWSVPRNSGNTIYF
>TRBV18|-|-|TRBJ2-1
TGTGCCAGCTCGCCGGGCGAGACAGAATACAATGAGCAGTTCTTC
CASSPGETEYNEQFF
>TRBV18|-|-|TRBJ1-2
TGTGCCAGCTCACCACAGGTTCTGGACTATGGCTACACCTTC
CASSPQVLDYGYTF
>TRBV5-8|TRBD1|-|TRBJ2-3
TGTGCCAGCAGCTTACAGGGGGTAGAAGATACGCAGTATTTT
CASSLQGVEDTQYF
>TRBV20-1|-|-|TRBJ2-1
TGCAGTGCTAGCGGGAACTGGCAGTTCTTC
CSASGNWQFF
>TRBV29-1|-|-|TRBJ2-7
TGCAGCGTCCCGGGCGAGCAGTACTTC
CSVPGEQYF
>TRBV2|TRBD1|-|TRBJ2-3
TGTGCCAGCAGTGATAGGGCAGGGGGTGATACGCAGTATTTT
CASSDRAGGDTQYF
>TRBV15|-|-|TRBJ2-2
TGTGCCACCCACGGTATGACCGGGGAGCTGTTTTTT
CATHGMTGELFF
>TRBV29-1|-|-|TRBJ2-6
TGCAGCGTTGCCCTGGCAGGGGCCAACGTCCTGACTTTC
CSVALAGANVLTF
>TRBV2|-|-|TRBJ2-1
TGTGCCAGCAGTCCGACTTCATCCGTCGTGCAGTTCTTC
CASSPTSSVVQFF
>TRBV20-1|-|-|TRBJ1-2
TGCAGTGCTAGCGAGTTCTATGGCTACACCTTC
CSASEFYGYTF
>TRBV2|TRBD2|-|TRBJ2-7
TGTGCCATCATCGGGAGGGTTTCCTACGAGCAGTACTTC
CAIIGRVSYEQYF
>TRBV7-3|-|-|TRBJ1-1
TGTGCCAGCAGCCCCACGGTGGGGGATGCCACTGAAGCTTTCTTT
CASSPTVGDATEAFF
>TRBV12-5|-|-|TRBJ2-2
TGTGCTAGTGGTTTGGGGACGGTGAACACCGGGGAGCTGTTTTTT
CASGLGTVNTGELFF
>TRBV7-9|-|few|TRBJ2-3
TGTGCCAGCAGCTTAGCGGGAACTAGCACAGATACGCAGTATTTT
CASSLAGTSTDTQYF
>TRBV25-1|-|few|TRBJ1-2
TGTGCCAGCAGTTCCCAGACAGGAAACTACTATGGCTACACCTTC
CASSSQTGNYYGYTF
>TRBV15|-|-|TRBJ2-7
TGTGCCACCAGCAGAGATCCGGCAGGTAACTCCTACGAGCAGTACTTC
CATSRDPAGNSYEQYF
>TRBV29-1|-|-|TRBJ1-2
TGCAGCGCGGAGGACAGACTCCTGAGTGGCTACACCTTC
CSAEDRLLSGYTF
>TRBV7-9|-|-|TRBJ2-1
TGTGCCAGCAGCCGGGACGCGGGTAGGAGGAGAGCTGAGCAGTTCTTC
CASSRDAGRRRAEQFF
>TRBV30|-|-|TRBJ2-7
TGTGCCTGGAGTCCGGCCTCCTACGAGCAGTACTTC
CAWSPASYEQYF
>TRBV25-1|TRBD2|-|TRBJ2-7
TGTGCCAGCGGTCTCGCGGGAGGAGACGAGCAGTACTTC
CASGLAGGDEQYF
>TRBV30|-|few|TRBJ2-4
TGTGCCTGGAGTCAGGGGATCATTCAGTACTTC
CAWSQGIIQYF
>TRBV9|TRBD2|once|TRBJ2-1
TGTGCCAGCAGCGTGGTAGCGGGAGGAACCTACAATGAGCAGTTCTTC
CASSVVAGGTYNEQFF
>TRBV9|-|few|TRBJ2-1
TGTGCCAGCCGCCCGGGACCGTACGATGAGCAGTTCTTC
CASRPGPYDEQFF
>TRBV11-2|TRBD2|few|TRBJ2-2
TGTGCCAGCAGCTCCCTTTCAGCGGGAGGATCCGGGGAGCTGTTTTTT
CASSSLSAGGSGELFF
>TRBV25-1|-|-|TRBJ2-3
TGTGCCAGCAGTGATCATCCCGGCCGCACAGATACGCAGTATTTT
CASSDHPGRTDTQYF
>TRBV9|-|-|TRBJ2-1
TGTGCCAGCAGCGTAGTAGCCTACGACAATGAGCAGTTCTTC
CASSVVAYDNEQFF
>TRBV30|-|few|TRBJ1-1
TGTGCCTGGAGTGTCGGGGCGGTGGCTGAAGCTTTCTTT
CAWSVGAVAEAFF
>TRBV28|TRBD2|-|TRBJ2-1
TGTGCCAGCGTGACTAGCGGGAGGAGTAATGAGCAGTTCTTC
CASVTSGRSNEQFF
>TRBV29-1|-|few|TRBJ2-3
TGCAGCGTCACAGGAGTTGGTGACACAGATACGCAGTATTTT
CSVTGVGDTDTQYF
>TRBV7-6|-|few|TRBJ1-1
TGTGCCAGCAGCTTCCGGGACTTAAAAGGGGACACTGAAGCTTTCTTT
CASSFRDLKGDTEAFF
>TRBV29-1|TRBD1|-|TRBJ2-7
TGCAGCGTTTTGGACAGGGGGCGAGGGACCCACTTC
CSVLDRGRGTHF
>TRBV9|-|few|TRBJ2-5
TGTGCCAGCAGCGTAGACCGTGGGTTGGAGACCCAGTACTTC
CASSVDRGLETQYF
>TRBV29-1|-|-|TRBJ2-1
TGCAGCGTTGAAAAAGGTCGGGGTAGCTCCTACAATGAGCAGTTCTTC
CSVEKGRGSSYNEQFF
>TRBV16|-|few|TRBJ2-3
TGTGCCAGCAGCCGAGGGACAGATACGCAGTATTTT
CASSRGTDTQYF
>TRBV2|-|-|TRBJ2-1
TGTGCCAGCAGCTCCAACGGGGACAATGAGCAGTTCTTC
CASSSNGDNEQFF
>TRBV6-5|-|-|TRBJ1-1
TGTGCCAGCAGCCGACAGCGTACTGAAGCTTTCTTT
CASSRQRTEAFF
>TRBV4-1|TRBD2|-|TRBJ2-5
TGCGCCAGCAGCCAAGGGCTAGCGGGAGAGTCAGAGACCCAGTACTTC
CASSQGLAGESETQYF
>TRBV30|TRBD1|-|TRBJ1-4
TGTGCCTGGGCCAGGGGGAATGAAAAACTGTTTTTT
CAWARGNEKLFF
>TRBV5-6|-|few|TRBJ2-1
TGTGCCAGCAGCTTGAGGGGGATCGCCTACAATGAGCAGTTCTTC
CASSLRGIAYNEQFF
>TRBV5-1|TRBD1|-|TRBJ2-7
TGCGCCAGCAGCTTCTCGGGACAGACCTACGAGCAGTACTTC
CASSFSGQTYEQYF
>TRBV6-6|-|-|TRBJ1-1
TGTGCCAGCAGTTATAGGAACGGATACACTGAAGCTTTCTTT
CASSYRNGYTEAFF
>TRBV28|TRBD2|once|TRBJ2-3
TGTGCCAGCAGTCCGCAGTCTAGCGGGAGGGTCCTTAGAAGGTCAGATACGCAGTATTTT
CASSPQSSGRVLRRSDTQYF
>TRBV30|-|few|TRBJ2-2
TGTGCCTGGACCCCAGGACTTCCAGGCGGGGAGCTGTTTTTT
CAWTPGLPGGELFF
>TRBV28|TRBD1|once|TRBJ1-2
TGTGCCAGCACGTATGGACAGGGCTATGGCTACACCTTC
CASTYGQGYGYTF
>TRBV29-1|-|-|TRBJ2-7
TGCAGCGTTGTGGCCGGGTACGAGCAGTACTTC
CSVVAGYEQYF
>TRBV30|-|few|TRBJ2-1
TGTGCCTGGAATAATTTAGCGGATTACTACAATGAGCAGTTCTTC
CAWNNLADYYNEQFF
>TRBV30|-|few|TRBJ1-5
TGTGCCTGGGCGACAGTTCATAGCAATCAGCCCCAGCATTTT
CAWATVHSNQPQHF
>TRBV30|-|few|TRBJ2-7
TGTGCCTGGAGTGTAGGCCGAGCAAGGAACGAGCAGTACTTC
CAWSVGRARNEQYF
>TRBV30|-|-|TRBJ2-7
TGTGCCTGGAGAACAGGCTACGAGCAGTACTTC
CAWRTGYEQYF
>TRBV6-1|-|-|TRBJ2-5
TGTGCCAGCAGTACCCAAGAGACCCAGTACTTC
CASSTQETQYF
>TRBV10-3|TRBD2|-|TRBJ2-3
TGTGCCACCGGAGCGGGAGTAAGCACAGATACGCAGTATTTT
CATGAGVSTDTQYF